These 8 T cell receptor beta chains share one sample of origin, sequenced in a study of T cell repertoires in cytomegalovirus infection. These receptors' antigens are unknown. TCRdb independently ran MiXCR on the reads; one entry per CDR3 protein. Found here are about 700,000 distinct CDR3 sequences, around 32% of them singletons; the top ten hold around a sixth. Sequenced here: cultured PBMCs, sampled from culture after CMV antigen stimulation. These receptors came from a human donor in good health (CMV status not recorded). Some clones in this sample may be carry-over from other donors' samples.

Many counts were recorded for this clonotype. V usage is TRBV7-2 and J usage is TRBJ2-3, with D perhaps matching TRBD1 or TRBD2 (5 bases each). This CDR3 is built from 15 residues. Per the germline V gene, CDR1 is SGHTA and CDR2 is FQGNSA. Trimming shortened V by 3 bases and J by 5 bases, and 15 bases separated the two germline ends. Here the CDR3 reads CASSFRGGSVDTQYF. Here the CDR3 DNA reads TGTGCCAGCAGCTTCCGTGGGGGATCTGTAGATACGCAGTATTTT.

The sample holds a few counts of this clonotype. The chain uses TRBV7-8 and TRBJ1-4; TRBD1 matches 7 bases. Germline V gene sequence: CDR1 SGHVS, CDR2 FQNEAQ. V trimming: 8 bases; J trimming: 6 bases; junction bases outside the gene matches: 9. The CDR3 covers 14 residues. The CDR3 loop reads CASSRGTVDEKLFF. CDR3 nucleotide sequence: TGTGCCAGCTCACGCGGGACAGTCGATGAAAAACTGTTTTTT.

This clonotype was recorded many times. This chain joins TRBV7-2 and TRBJ2-2; possible D gene TRBD2, 7 bases. The CDR3 extends over 17 amino acids. V was pared by 2 bases and J by 7 bases, with 20 bases between. Germline CDR1 and CDR2: SGHTA and FQGNSA. The CDR3 DNA reads as TGTGCCAGCAGCTTAAATGGGGGGGCTAGCTGGATCGGGGAGCTGTTTTTT. It codes for CASSLNGGASWIGELFF.

The table lists this clonotype with a few counts. The J gene is TRBJ2-2, the V gene TRBV4-1, with 8 bases aligning to TRBD2. The CDR3 contains 14 residues. Germline CDR1 is MGHRA and CDR2 is YSYEKL. V lost 11 bases to trimming and J lost 4 bases; unmatched junction nucleotides: 9. The CDR3 nucleotides are TGCGCCCGGGAGGGAAGAATGGCCACCGGGGAGCTGTTTTTT. This translates into CAREGRMATGELFF.

The genes are TRBV11-2 and TRBJ2-6; perhaps TRBD2 as D (5 bases). From germline, CDR1 is SGHAT and CDR2 FQNNGV. The CDR3 spans 18 residues. Trimming cost V 1 base and J 0 bases, with 13 bases left between them. CDR3 DNA sequence: TGTGCCAGCAGCTTAGTGGACCTAGCCTACTCTGGGGCCAACGTCCTGACTTTC. Protein product: CASSLVDLAYSGANVLTF. Complete variable domain (other parts from reference TRBV11-2 and TRBJ2-6): EAGVAQSPRYKIIEKRQSVAFWCNPISGHATLYWYQQILGQGPKLLIQFQNNGVVDDSQLPKDRFSAERLKGVDSTLKIQPAKLEDSAVYLCASSLVDLAYSGANVLTFGAGSRLTVL.

V usage is TRBV27 and J usage is TRBJ2-7, with 9 bases that match TRBD1. Germline CDR1 reads MNHEY; CDR2 reads SMNVEV (reference sequence). Trimming took 0 bases from V and 3 from J; bases not matched to a gene: 6. The CDR3 contains 16 residues. CDR3 residues: CASSLSRQGGYYEQYF. The CDR3, as DNA: TGTGCCAGCAGTTTATCGCGACAGGGGGGTTACTACGAGCAGTACTTC.

The sample holds a few counts of this clonotype. The rearrangement joins TRBV7-4 to TRBJ2-1; 10 positions match TRBD2. The germline V gene encodes CDR1 SGHVT and CDR2 SQSDAQ. V was clipped by 4 bases and J by 7 bases; unmatched bases: 10. The CDR3 extends over 16 amino acids. The chain's CDR3 is CASSSPRTSGWNEQFF. DNA of the CDR3: TGTGCCAGCAGCTCGCCCCGGACTAGCGGATGGAATGAGCAGTTCTTC.

This clonotype turned up a few times. The chain has TRBV7-2 and TRBJ2-3; 8 bases match TRBD1. This CDR3 has 16 residues. Germline-derived CDR1 and CDR2 are SGHTA and FQGNSA. Unmatched junction bases numbered 7, after V lost 5 bases and J lost 0 bases. CDR3: CASSPRQGISTDTQYF. In DNA form, the CDR3 reads TGTGCCAGCAGCCCCCGACAGGGGATTAGCACAGATACGCAGTATTTT.